The present T cell receptor beta chain was sequenced within a study of control samples from healthy donors and cancer patients. Clones were sequenced by immunoSEQ multiplex PCR, and TCRdb holds only the in-frame ones, with some missing. The data show around 150,000 clones, around 88% seen once. This CDR3 has 15 residues. The receptor was isolated from a man aged 18-30 years in good health. The chain carries TRBV12-1 and TRBJ2-3; the table's TRBD2 call for D was not verified on the DNA. TRBV12-1 is recorded as a pseudogene. Sample: blood. CDR3 loop: CASSFVGLGVDTQYF. The CDR3 DNA reads as TGTGCCAGCAGCTTTGTGGGACTAGGTGTAGATACGCAGTATTTT.